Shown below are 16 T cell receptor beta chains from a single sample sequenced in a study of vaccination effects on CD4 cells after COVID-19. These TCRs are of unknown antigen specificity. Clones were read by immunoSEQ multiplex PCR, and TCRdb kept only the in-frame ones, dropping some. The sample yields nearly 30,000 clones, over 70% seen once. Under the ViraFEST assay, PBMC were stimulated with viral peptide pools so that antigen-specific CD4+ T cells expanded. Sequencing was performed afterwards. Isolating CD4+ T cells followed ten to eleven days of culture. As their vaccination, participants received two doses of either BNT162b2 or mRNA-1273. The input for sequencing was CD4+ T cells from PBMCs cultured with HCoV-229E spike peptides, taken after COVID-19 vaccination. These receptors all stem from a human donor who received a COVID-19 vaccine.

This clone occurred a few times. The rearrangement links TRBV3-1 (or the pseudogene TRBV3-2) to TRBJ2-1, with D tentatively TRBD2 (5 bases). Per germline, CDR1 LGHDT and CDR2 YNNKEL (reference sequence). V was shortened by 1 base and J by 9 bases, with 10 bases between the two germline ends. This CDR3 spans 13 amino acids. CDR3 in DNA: TGTGCCAGCAGCCAAGTCCCCCTAGCTGAGCAGTTCTTC. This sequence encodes CASSQVPLAEQFF.

CDR3 in amino acids: CASSSQGAANTEAFF. The CDR3 DNA follows: TGTGCCAGCTCATCTCAGGGGGCTGCGAACACTGAAGCTTTCTTT. The genes are TRBV18 and TRBJ1-1; 8 bases are shared with TRBD1. Trimming took 5 bases from V and 1 from J; bases not matched to a gene: 6. The CDR3 loop spans 15 amino acids. CDR1 and CDR2 (germline): KGHSH, LQKENI. The whole variable domain, remainder taken from reference TRBV18 and TRBJ1-1, is NAGVMQNPRHLVRRRGQEARLRCSPMKGHSHVYWYRQLPEEGLKFMVYLQKENIIDESGMPKERFSAEFPKEGPSILRIQQVVRGDSAAYFCASSSQGAANTEAFFGQGTRLTVV.

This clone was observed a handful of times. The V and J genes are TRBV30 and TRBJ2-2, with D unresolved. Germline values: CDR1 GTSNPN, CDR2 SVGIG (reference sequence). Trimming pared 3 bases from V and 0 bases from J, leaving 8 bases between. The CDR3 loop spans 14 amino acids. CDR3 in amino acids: CAWRKAANTGELFF. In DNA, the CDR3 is TGTGCCTGGAGAAAGGCGGCGAACACCGGGGAGCTGTTTTTT.

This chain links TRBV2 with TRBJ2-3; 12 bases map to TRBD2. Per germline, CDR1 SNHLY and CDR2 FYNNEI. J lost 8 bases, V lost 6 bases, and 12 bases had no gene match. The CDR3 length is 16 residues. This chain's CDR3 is CASSYGLAGNFGTQYF. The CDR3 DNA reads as TGTGCCAGCAGCTACGGACTAGCGGGAAACTTCGGTACGCAGTATTTT. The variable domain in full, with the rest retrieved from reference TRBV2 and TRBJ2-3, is EPEVTQTPSHQVTQMGQEVILRCVPISNHLYFYWYRQILGQKVEFLVSFYNNEISEKSEIFDDQFSVERPDGSNFTLKIRSTKLEDSAMYFCASSYGLAGNFGTQYFGPGTRLTVL.

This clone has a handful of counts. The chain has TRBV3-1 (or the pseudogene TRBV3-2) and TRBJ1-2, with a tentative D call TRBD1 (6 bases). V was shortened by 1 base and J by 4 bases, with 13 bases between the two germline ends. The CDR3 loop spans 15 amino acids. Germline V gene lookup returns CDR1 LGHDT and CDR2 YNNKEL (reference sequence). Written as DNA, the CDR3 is TGTGCCAGCAGCCAAGGAATTGGGGGCGGCTATGGCTACACCTTC. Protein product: CASSQGIGGGYGYTF.

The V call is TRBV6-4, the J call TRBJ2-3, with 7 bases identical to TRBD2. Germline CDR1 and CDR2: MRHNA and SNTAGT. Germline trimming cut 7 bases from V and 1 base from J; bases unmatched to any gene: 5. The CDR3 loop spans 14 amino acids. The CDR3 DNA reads TGTGCCAGCAAGGCTAGCGGCGGCACAGATACGCAGTATTTT. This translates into CASKASGGTDTQYF.

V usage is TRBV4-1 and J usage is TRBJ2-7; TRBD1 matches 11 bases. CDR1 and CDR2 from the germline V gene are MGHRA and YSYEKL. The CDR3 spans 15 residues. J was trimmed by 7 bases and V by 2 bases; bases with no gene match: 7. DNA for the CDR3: TGCGCCAGCAGCCAACACGGGACAGGGGGTTGGGAGCAGTACTTC. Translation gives CASSQHGTGGWEQYF.

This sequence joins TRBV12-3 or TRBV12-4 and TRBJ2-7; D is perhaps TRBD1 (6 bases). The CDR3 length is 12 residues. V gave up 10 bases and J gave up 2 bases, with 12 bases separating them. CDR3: CATRGLAYEQYF. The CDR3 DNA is TGTGCCACCAGGGGTTTGGCCTACGAGCAGTACTTC.

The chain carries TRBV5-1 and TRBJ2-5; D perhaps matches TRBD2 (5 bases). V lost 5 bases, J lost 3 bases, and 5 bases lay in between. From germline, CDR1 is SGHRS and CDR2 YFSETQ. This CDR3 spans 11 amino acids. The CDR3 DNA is TGCGCCAGCAGAGCGGAAGAGACCCAGTACTTC. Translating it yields CASRAEETQYF. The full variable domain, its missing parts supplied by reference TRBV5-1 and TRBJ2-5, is KAGVTQTPRYLIKTRGQQVTLSCSPISGHRSVSWYQQTPGQGLQFLFEYFSETQRNKGNFPGRFSGRQFSNSRSEMNVSTLELGDSALYLCASRAEETQYFGPGTRLLVL.

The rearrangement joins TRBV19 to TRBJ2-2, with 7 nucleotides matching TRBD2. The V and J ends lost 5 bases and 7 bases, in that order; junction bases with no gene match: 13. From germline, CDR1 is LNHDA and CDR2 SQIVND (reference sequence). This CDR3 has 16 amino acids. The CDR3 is CASSGWGGAVVGELFF. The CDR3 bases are TGTGCCAGTAGTGGCTGGGGGGGTGCGGTAGTCGGGGAGCTGTTTTTT.

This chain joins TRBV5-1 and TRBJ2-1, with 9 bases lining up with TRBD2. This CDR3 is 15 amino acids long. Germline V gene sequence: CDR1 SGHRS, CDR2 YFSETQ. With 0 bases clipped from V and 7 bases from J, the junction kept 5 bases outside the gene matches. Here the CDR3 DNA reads TGCGCCAGCAGCTTGGGGCTAGCGGGACTGAATGAGCAGTTCTTC. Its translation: CASSLGLAGLNEQFF.

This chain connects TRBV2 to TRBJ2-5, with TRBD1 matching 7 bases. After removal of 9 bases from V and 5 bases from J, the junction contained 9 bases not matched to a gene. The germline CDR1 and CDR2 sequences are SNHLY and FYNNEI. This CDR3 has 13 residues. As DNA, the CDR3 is TGTGCCAGTGATGGACAGGTCGGGGAGACCCAGTACTTC. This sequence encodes CASDGQVGETQYF.

The CDR3, as DNA: TGTGCCAGCAGTTCTGCCGGGACAGGGGAAAAACTGTTTTTT. Amino acids: CASSSAGTGEKLFF. The gene calls are TRBV27 and TRBJ1-4; 9 nucleotides line up with TRBD1. This CDR3 is built from 14 residues. Trimming removed 4 bases from V and 8 bases from J; junction bases left unmatched: 5. Germline values: CDR1 MNHEY, CDR2 SMNVEV (reference sequence).

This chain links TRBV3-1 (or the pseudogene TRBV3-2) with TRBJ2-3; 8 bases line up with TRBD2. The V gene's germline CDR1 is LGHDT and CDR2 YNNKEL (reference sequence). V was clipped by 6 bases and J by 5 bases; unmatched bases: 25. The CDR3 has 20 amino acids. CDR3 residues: CASRHLGAGLGGVHKDTQYF. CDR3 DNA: TGTGCCAGCAGGCACCTGGGGGCGGGACTCGGGGGGGTACATAAAGATACGCAGTATTTT.

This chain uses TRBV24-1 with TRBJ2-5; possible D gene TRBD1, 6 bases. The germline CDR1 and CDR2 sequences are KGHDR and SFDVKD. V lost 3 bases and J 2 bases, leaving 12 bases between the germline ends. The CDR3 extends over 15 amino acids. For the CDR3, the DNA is TGTGCCACCAGTGATCCGACAGGAGATCAAGAGACCCAGTACTTC. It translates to CATSDPTGDQETQYF.

The CDR3 protein is CASSQIWTGLQNIQYF. The CDR3 DNA follows: TGCGCCAGCAGCCAAATTTGGACAGGGCTGCAAAACATTCAGTACTTC. The chain links TRBV4-1 to TRBJ2-4, with 8 positions matching TRBD1. This CDR3 has 16 residues. The germline V gene has CDR1 MGHRA and CDR2 YSYEKL. V was pared by 2 bases and J by 5 bases, with 8 bases of the junction left unmatched.